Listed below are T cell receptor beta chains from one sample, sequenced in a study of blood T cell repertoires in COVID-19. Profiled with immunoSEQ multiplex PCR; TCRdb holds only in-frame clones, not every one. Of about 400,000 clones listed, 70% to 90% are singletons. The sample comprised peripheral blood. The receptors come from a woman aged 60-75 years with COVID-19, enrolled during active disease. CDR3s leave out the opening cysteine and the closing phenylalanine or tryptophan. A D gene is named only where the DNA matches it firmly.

CDR3: ASSEIGEVGYT
V: TRBV2
J: TRBJ1-2
D: NA

CDR3: ASSPFKGRRTDTQY
V: TRBV27
J: TRBJ2-3
D: NA

CDR3: ATSLAALGNTIY
V: TRBV15
J: TRBJ1-3
D: NA

CDR3: ASSQEYVAGGSSETQY
V: TRBV4-3
J: TRBJ2-5
D: TRBD2

CDR3: ASTGINYGYT
V: TRBV30
J: TRBJ1-2
D: NA

CDR3: AISRQGAYEQY
V: TRBV10-3
J: TRBJ2-7
D: TRBD1

CDR3: ASSSPGQGAYGYT
V: TRBV6-5
J: TRBJ1-2
D: TRBD1

CDR3: ASSYAGEQF
V: TRBV6-5
J: TRBJ2-1
D: NA

CDR3: ASSQGDRQNTEAF
V: TRBV4-1
J: TRBJ1-1
D: NA

CDR3: ASSLDRGAHQPQH
V: TRBV7-6
J: TRBJ1-5
D: NA

CDR3: ASSYLQGGQGPQH
V: TRBV7-2
J: TRBJ1-5
D: TRBD1

CDR3: ASGLVEGGDIQY
V: TRBV12-5
J: TRBJ2-4
D: NA

CDR3: ASSQGDTEAF
V: TRBV18
J: TRBJ1-1
D: NA

CDR3: ASSAVWGGADTQY
V: TRBV3-1/TRBV3-2
J: TRBJ2-3
D: TRBD2

CDR3: ASSLASYTGELF
V: TRBV11-2
J: TRBJ2-2
D: NA

CDR3: ASSLSGALLSRYEQY
V: TRBV27
J: TRBJ2-7
D: NA

CDR3: ASSLGAGGYYEQY
V: TRBV7-2
J: TRBJ2-7
D: NA

CDR3: ASSQGQGNEQF
V: TRBV4-1
J: TRBJ2-1
D: TRBD1

CDR3: ASSLAGLAGHNEQF
V: TRBV7-9
J: TRBJ2-1
D: TRBD2

CDR3: ASSQDWRGDYGYT
V: TRBV4-3
J: TRBJ1-2
D: NA

CDR3: TSSSRGGGGELF
V: TRBV1
J: TRBJ2-2
D: NA

CDR3: ASSVKGTGTEAF
V: TRBV9
J: TRBJ1-1
D: NA

CDR3: ASSQGLGIVQPQH
V: TRBV3-1/TRBV3-2
J: TRBJ1-5
D: NA

CDR3: ASSLTGGLENTEAF
V: TRBV7-3
J: TRBJ1-1
D: TRBD1

CDR3: ASSGQGMRETQY
V: TRBV2
J: TRBJ2-5
D: NA

CDR3: ASSLPRLVYGYT
V: TRBV5-8
J: TRBJ1-2
D: NA

CDR3: ASSYAQGYTEAF
V: TRBV6-5
J: TRBJ1-1
D: NA

CDR3: ASLPPGGRGRANVLT
V: TRBV23-1
J: TRBJ2-6
D: TRBD1

CDR3: ASSPRAFGDNEQF
V: TRBV5-1
J: TRBJ2-1
D: NA

CDR3: ASRGQGGTEAF
V: TRBV5-1
J: TRBJ1-1
D: TRBD1

CDR3: ASSKEGAGNEKLF
V: TRBV11-1
J: TRBJ1-4
D: TRBD1

CDR3: ASSYWVGAGANVLT
V: TRBV6-5
J: TRBJ2-6
D: NA

CDR3: ASRQTGFEQY
V: TRBV3-1/TRBV3-2
J: TRBJ2-7
D: NA

CDR3: ASSLAGTDNEKLF
V: TRBV7-9
J: TRBJ1-4
D: TRBD1

CDR3: ASSSKGVQETQY
V: TRBV5-6
J: TRBJ2-5
D: NA

CDR3: SAPQGTREY
V: TRBV20-1
J: TRBJ2-7
D: NA

CDR3: ASSLDLDRVTSPLH
V: TRBV5-4
J: TRBJ1-6
D: TRBD1

CDR3: ASSQDLQGRTEAF
V: TRBV4-3
J: TRBJ1-1
D: NA